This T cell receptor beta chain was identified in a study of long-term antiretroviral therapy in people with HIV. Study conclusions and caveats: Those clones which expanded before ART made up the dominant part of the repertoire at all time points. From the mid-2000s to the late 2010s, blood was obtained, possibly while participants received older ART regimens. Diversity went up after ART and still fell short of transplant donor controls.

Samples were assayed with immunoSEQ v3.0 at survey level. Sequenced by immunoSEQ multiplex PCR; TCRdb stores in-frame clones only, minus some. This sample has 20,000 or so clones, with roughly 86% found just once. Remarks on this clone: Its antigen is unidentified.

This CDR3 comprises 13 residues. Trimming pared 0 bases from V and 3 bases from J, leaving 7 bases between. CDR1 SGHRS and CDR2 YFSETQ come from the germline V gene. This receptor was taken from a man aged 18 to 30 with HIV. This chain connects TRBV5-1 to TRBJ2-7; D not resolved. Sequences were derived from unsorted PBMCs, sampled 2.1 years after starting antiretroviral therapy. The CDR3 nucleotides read TGCGCCAGCAGCTTGGATGGAAGCTACGAGCAGTACTTC. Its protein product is CASSLDGSYEQYF.